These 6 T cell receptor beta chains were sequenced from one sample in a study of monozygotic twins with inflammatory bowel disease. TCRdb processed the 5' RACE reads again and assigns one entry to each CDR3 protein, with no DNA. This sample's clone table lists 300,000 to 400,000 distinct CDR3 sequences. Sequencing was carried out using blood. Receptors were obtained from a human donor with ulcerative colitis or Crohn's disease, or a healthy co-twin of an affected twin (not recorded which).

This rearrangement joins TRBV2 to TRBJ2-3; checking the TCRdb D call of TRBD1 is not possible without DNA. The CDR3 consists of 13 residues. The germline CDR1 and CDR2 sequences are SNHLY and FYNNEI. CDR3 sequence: CASSRELTDTQYF.

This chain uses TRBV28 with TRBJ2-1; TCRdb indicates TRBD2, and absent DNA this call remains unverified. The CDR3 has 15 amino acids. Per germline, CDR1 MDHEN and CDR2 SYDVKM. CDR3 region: CASGKLKGLYNEQFF.

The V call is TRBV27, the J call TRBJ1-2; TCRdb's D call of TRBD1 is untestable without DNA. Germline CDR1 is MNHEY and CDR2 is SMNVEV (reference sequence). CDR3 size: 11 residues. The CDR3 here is CGTRGPYGYTF.

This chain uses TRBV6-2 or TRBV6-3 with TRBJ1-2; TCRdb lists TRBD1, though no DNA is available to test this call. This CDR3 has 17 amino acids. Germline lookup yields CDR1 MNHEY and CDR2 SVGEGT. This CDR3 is CASNLDGTAAFRYGYTF.

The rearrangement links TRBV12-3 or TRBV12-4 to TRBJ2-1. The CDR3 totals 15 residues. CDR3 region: CASRSSGGSYNEQFF.

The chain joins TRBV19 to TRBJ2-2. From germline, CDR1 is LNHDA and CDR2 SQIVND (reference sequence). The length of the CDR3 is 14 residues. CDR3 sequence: CASVAERNTGELFF. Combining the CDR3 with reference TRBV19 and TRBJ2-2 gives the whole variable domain DGGITQSPKYLFRKEGQNVTLSCEQNLNHDAMYWYRQDPGQGLRLIYYSQIVNDFQKGDIAEGYSVSREKKESFPLTVTSAQKNPTAFYLCASVAERNTGELFFGEGSRLTVL.